Below, 20 T cell receptor beta chains from the same sample are listed, as sequenced in a study of shared clonotypes between healthy human individuals. CD45RO-negative CD8 cells positively selected for CCR7 made up the naive population, which excluded terminally differentiated effector memory CD45RA+ cells. TCRdb's table, derived via immunoSEQ multiplex PCR, lists solely in-frame clones and lacks some. The data contain about 2 million clones, about 95% of them seen just once; the ten biggest clones take up under 1.5%. What was sequenced was naive CD8+ T cells sorted from blood. The receptors were gathered from a man aged 18 to 30 in good health.

For this clone: Distinct nucleotide sequences in the sample also encode this CDR3. The chain carries TRBV4-1 and TRBJ1-1; perhaps TRBD1 as D (5 bases). The CDR3 has 16 residues. The germline V gene encodes CDR1 MGHRA and CDR2 YSYEKL. Trimming removed 0 bases from V and 0 bases from J, with 11 bases in between. The CDR3 bases are TGCGCCAGCAGCCAAGAGGGGGAGGGGCTGAACACTGAAGCTTTCTTT. Amino acids: CASSQEGEGLNTEAFF.

The rearrangement joins TRBV4-3 to TRBJ2-3, with D perhaps TRBD1 (6 bases). Trimming cost V 0 bases and J 3 bases, with 10 bases left between them. CDR1 is LGHNA, CDR2 YSLEER, per germline. The CDR3 contains 15 residues. The CDR3: CASSQDRGTTDTQYF. CDR3 DNA: TGCGCCAGCAGCCAAGACAGGGGAACGACAGATACGCAGTATTTT.

On this clone itself: One end of the junction fails to match germline, which may point to a read error. The V and J genes are TRBV7-7 and TRBJ2-3; D remains ambiguous. The CDR3 spans 15 residues. Germline CDR1 and CDR2: SSHAT and FNYEAQ (reference sequence). The CDR3 DNA is TGTGCTAGCAGCTTATCACCCGTCCCTGTGGATACGCAGTATTTT. Protein product: CASSLSPVPVDTQYF. Full variable domain (remainder filled in from reference TRBV7-7 and TRBJ2-3): GAGVSQSPRYKVTKRGQDVTLRCDPISSHATLYWYQQALGQGPEFLTYFNYEAQPDKSGLPSDRFSAERPEGSISTLTIQRTEQRDSAMYRCASSLSPVPVDTQYFGPGTRLTVL.

The gene calls are TRBV2 and TRBJ1-1; no clear D. The V end lost 7 bases, the J end lost 7 bases, and 13 bases lay between the germline ends. Germline CDR1 reads SNHLY; CDR2 reads FYNNEI. The CDR3 is 12 residues long. CDR3 region: CASTEGGIEAFF. CDR3 DNA sequence: TGTGCCAGCACCGAGGGTGGGATTGAAGCTTTCTTT.

The J gene is TRBJ1-3, the V gene TRBV7-9; D ambiguous. CDR1 and CDR2 (germline): SEHNR, FQNEAQ (reference sequence). V was trimmed by 3 bases and J by 0 bases, leaving 15 bases between them. The CDR3 length is 17 residues. CDR3 protein: CASSLPGGGDSGNTIYF. Written as DNA, the CDR3 is TGTGCCAGCAGCTTGCCCGGAGGTGGGGACTCTGGAAACACCATATATTTT. The full variable domain, its missing parts supplied by reference TRBV7-9 and TRBJ1-3, is DTGVSQNPRHKITKRGQNVTFRCDPISEHNRLYWYRQTLGQGPEFLTYFQNEAQLEKSRLLSDRFSAERPKGSFSTLEIQRTEQGDSAMYLCASSLPGGGDSGNTIYFGEGSWLTVV.

Notes on this clone: This sample includes further DNA sequences coding for the same CDR3. The chain has TRBV27 and TRBJ2-7; D is ambiguous. The CDR3 contains 14 residues. CDR1 is MNHEY and CDR2 is SMNVEV in the germline V gene (reference sequence). V was clipped by 2 bases and J by 0 bases, with 8 bases between them. CDR3 amino acids: CASSLNPSSYEQYF. CDR3 sequence (DNA): TGTGCCAGCAGTTTAAACCCGAGCTCCTACGAGCAGTACTTC.

The rearrangement links TRBV19 to TRBJ2-7; no clear D. The CDR3 is 15 amino acids. From germline, CDR1 is LNHDA and CDR2 SQIVND (reference sequence). The germline V and J ends were trimmed by 3 bases and 2 bases, with 14 bases remaining between them. This CDR3 is CASSIHTTGPYEQYF. The CDR3 nucleotides are TGTGCCAGTAGTATTCACACCACTGGGCCCTACGAGCAGTACTTC.

The sample holds one count of this clone. This chain joins TRBV7-9 and TRBJ2-7, with 8 bases aligning to TRBD1. From germline, CDR1 is SEHNR and CDR2 FQNEAQ (reference sequence). V shed 4 bases, J shed 2 bases, and the junction held 7 bases outside the gene matches. The CDR3 is 15 amino acids. The CDR3 region is CASSYTGGDPYEQYF. The CDR3 region has the DNA TGTGCCAGCAGCTACACAGGGGGTGATCCCTACGAGCAGTACTTC. Filled out from reference TRBV7-9 and TRBJ2-7, the complete variable domain reads DTGVSQNPRHKITKRGQNVTFRCDPISEHNRLYWYRQTLGQGPEFLTYFQNEAQLEKSRLLSDRFSAERPKGSFSTLEIQRTEQGDSAMYLCASSYTGGDPYEQYFGPGTRLTVT.

About this clone: Different DNA sequences within this sample yield the same CDR3. The rearrangement uses TRBV11-3 and TRBJ2-5; D possibly corresponds to TRBD2 (5 bases). This CDR3 contains 13 residues. Per the germline V gene, CDR1 is SGHNT and CDR2 is YENEEA. V lost 4 bases and J 2 bases, leaving 8 bases between the germline ends. Here the CDR3 reads CASSSRGQETQYF. The CDR3 bases are TGTGCCAGCAGCTCTCGGGGACAAGAGACCCAGTACTTC. The variable domain in full, completed from reference TRBV11-3 and TRBJ2-5, reads EAGVVQSPRYKIIEKKQPVAFWCNPISGHNTLYWYLQNLGQGPELLIRYENEEAVDDSQLPKDRFSAERLKGVDSTLKIQPAELGDSAVYLCASSSRGQETQYFGPGTRLLVL.

The chain carries TRBV28 and TRBJ2-7; D is perhaps TRBD2 (5 bases). Germline V gene sequence: CDR1 MDHEN, CDR2 SYDVKM. V was shortened by 7 bases and J by 5 bases, with 18 bases between the two germline ends. This CDR3 has 14 amino acids. CDR3 nucleotides: TGTGCCAGCATGAGAACGGGGTCAAGTGACGAGCAGTACTTC. Translating gives CASMRTGSSDEQYF.

The chain is built from TRBV23-1 and TRBJ2-2; 8 positions agree with TRBD1. TRBV23-1 is reported as an ORF; its role is uncertain. Unmatched junction bases numbered 14, after V lost 7 bases and J lost 7 bases. The CDR3 extends over 16 amino acids. The CDR3 DNA reads TGCGCCAGCACCAAAGCAGGGGGCTTCGAAAGCGGGGAGCTGTTTTTT. Its protein is CASTKAGGFESGELFF.

The V and J genes are TRBV11-1 and TRBJ2-7, with TRBD2 matching over 7 bases. Germline V lookup: CDR1 SGHAT, CDR2 FQDESV (reference sequence). The junction had 7 bases not matched to a gene; V was cut back by 5 bases and J by 3 bases. The CDR3 length is 14 residues. The CDR3 DNA reads as TGTGCCAGCAGCACGCCGGGACTAAGCTACGAGCAGTACTTC. This encodes CASSTPGLSYEQYF. The variable domain in full, completed from reference TRBV11-1 and TRBJ2-7, reads EAEVAQSPRYKITEKSQAVAFWCDPISGHATLYWYRQILGQGPELLVQFQDESVVDDSQLPKDRFSAERLKGVDSTLKIQPAELGDSAMYLCASSTPGLSYEQYFGPGTRLTVT.

The chain joins TRBV7-4 to TRBJ2-7, with TRBD1 matching 7 bases. This CDR3 is 13 amino acids long. J was trimmed by 9 bases and V by 4 bases; bases with no gene match: 9. CDR1 and CDR2 (germline): SGHVT, SQSDAQ. The CDR3 loop is CASSSRTGRGQYF. CDR3 nucleotides: TGTGCCAGCAGCTCCAGGACAGGCCGTGGGCAGTACTTC.

The chain uses TRBV14 and TRBJ1-2; TRBD1 is a possible D gene (5 bases). CDR3 length: 13 amino acids. The germline V gene has CDR1 SGHDN and CDR2 FVKESK. With 2 bases removed from V and 4 bases from J, the gap between germline ends came to 8 bases. CDR3 region: CASSQSQGYGYTF. The CDR3 DNA is TGTGCCAGCAGCCAATCTCAGGGCTATGGCTACACCTTC. Drawing the rest from reference TRBV14 and TRBJ1-2, the complete variable domain is EAGVTQFPSHSVIEKGQTVTLRCDPISGHDNLYWYRRVMGKEIKFLLHFVKESKQDESGMPNNRFLAERTGGTYSTLKVQPAELEDSGVYFCASSQSQGYGYTFGSGTRLTVV.

The V gene is TRBV9, the J gene TRBJ2-1; possibly TRBD1 for D (5 bases). Germline V gene sequence: CDR1 SGDLS, CDR2 YYNGEE. V gave up 6 bases and J gave up 8 bases, with 30 bases separating them. The CDR3 totals 18 residues. The CDR3 region is CASNTPFERQGSWDEQFF. For the CDR3, the DNA is TGTGCCAGCAATACTCCCTTCGAGAGGCAGGGAAGTTGGGATGAGCAGTTCTTC.

The J gene is TRBJ1-5, the V gene TRBV23-1; a possible D gene is TRBD1 (5 bases). TRBV23-1 is an open reading frame whose function is uncertain. This CDR3 comprises 14 residues. Deletions cut 8 bases from V and 5 bases from J, with 16 bases between. Here the CDR3 reads CASFEGKWDQPQHF. CDR3 in DNA: TGCGCCAGCTTCGAGGGGAAGTGGGATCAGCCCCAGCATTTT.

This chain's CDR3 is CASSLETLNTEAFF. CDR3 sequence (DNA): TGCGCCAGCAGCTTGGAAACATTGAACACTGAAGCTTTCTTT. The chain carries TRBV5-1 and TRBJ1-1; D remains unclear. This CDR3 has 14 residues. V shed 0 bases and J shed 0 bases, with 6 bases lying between them. Germline V gene lookup returns CDR1 SGHRS and CDR2 YFSETQ.

This chain uses TRBV7-9 with TRBJ2-1; D is uncertain. Germline V CDR1 and CDR2: SEHNR, FQNEAQ (reference sequence). The CDR3 covers 16 residues. Trimming took 5 bases from V and 6 from J, leaving 20 bases between them. CDR3: CASSPVQAGFSNEQFF. The DNA for the CDR3 is TGTGCCAGCAGCCCCGTCCAGGCAGGATTCTCCAATGAGCAGTTCTTC.

J is TRBJ2-7 and V is TRBV21-1; TRBD2, the D gene given by the table, was not confirmed from the DNA. TRBV21-1 is listed as a pseudogene. The CDR3 is made up of 15 amino acids. The CDR3 protein is CASSKARQLGHEQYF. The CDR3 coding sequence is TGTGCCAGCAGCAAAGCGCGGCAGCTAGGCCACGAGCAGTACTTC.

The rearrangement joins TRBV19 to TRBJ1-5; TRBD1 matches 9 bases. Germline loops: CDR1 LNHDA, CDR2 SQIVND (reference sequence). The CDR3 loop spans 15 amino acids. V trimming: 5 bases; J trimming: 6 bases; junction bases outside the gene matches: 8. The CDR3 here is CASSWGQGNSQPQHF. In DNA form, the CDR3 reads TGTGCCAGTAGTTGGGGACAGGGCAACAGTCAGCCCCAGCATTTT. Variable domain in full (rest from reference TRBV19 and TRBJ1-5): DGGITQSPKYLFRKEGQNVTLSCEQNLNHDAMYWYRQDPGQGLRLIYYSQIVNDFQKGDIAEGYSVSREKKESFPLTVTSAQKNPTAFYLCASSWGQGNSQPQHFGDGTRLSIL.